What follows is one T cell receptor (beta chain) and its context. The antigen remains unidentified. CDR1 is MGHRA, CDR2 YSYEKL, per germline. The junction had 10 bases not matched to a gene; V was cut back by 3 bases and J by 5 bases. The CDR3 is made up of 15 amino acids. Production of TCR beta cDNA used 400 to 600 ng total RNA together with a constant-region primer. Slightly modified ARM-PCR served as the procedure for the TCR beta libraries. These libraries came from three rounds of nested multiplex PCR. Amplification in the first two PCR rounds was performed using TRBV1-TRBV30 forward primers and a C-beta reverse primer for 10 cycles each. From the multiplex PCR reads, TCRdb called clonotypes with MiXCR, one entry per CDR3 protein. The table shows about 180,000 distinct CDR3 sequences, with 50% to 75% occurring only once. The blood RNA (from unsorted whole blood) was obtained, and germline DNA was also extracted. Enrolled patients were chronically infected with HBV and treatment-naive. A sample of roughly 4 milliliters of peripheral blood was taken before surgery.

The sample comes from a study of tumor-infiltrating lymphocytes in primary liver carcinoma. Study summary: The study enrolled male and female patients aged 30 to 69 years. The study, taken as a whole, reports: In tumor-adjacent and tumor-blood pairs, overlap was lower than in tumor region pairs.

The V gene is TRBV4-1, the J gene TRBJ2-7, with TRBD2 identical over 7 bases. This clonotype was sampled from a man in his forties with primary liver carcinoma and hepatitis B virus infection. Material: peripheral blood. The CDR3 region has the DNA TGCGCCAGCAGCCACCAGCGGGGCAATAACAACGAGCAGTACTTC. Translating it yields CASSHQRGNNNEQYF.